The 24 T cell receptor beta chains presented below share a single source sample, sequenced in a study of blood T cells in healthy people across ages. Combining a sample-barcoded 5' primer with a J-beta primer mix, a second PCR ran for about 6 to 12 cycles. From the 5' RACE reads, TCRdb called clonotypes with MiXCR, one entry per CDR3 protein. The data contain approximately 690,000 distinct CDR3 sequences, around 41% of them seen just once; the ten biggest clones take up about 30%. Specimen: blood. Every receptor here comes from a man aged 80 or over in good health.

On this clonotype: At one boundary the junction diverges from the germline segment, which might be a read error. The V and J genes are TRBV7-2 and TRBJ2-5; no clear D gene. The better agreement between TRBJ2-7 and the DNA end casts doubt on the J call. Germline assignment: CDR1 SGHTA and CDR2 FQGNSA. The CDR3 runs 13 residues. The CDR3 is CANSLVVVYEQYF. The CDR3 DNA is TGTGCCAACAGCTTAGTGGTAGTATACGAGCAGTACTTC.

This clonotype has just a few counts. The CDR3 bases are TGTGCCAGCAGTCGCCCGGGCAGGGGGCCCAATGAGCAGTTCTTC. This gives the protein CASSRPGRGPNEQFF. The chain combines TRBV12-3 or TRBV12-4 with TRBJ2-1; 8 nucleotides line up with TRBD1. This CDR3 region has 15 residues. J gave up 6 bases and V 5 bases, and 9 bases lay outside the gene matches.

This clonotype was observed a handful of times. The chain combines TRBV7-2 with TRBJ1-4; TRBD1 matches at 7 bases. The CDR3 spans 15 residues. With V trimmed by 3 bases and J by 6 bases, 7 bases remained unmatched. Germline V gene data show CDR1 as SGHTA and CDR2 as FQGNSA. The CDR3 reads CASSFGRQGYEKLFF. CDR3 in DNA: TGTGCCAGCAGCTTTGGGAGACAGGGTTATGAAAAACTGTTTTTT.

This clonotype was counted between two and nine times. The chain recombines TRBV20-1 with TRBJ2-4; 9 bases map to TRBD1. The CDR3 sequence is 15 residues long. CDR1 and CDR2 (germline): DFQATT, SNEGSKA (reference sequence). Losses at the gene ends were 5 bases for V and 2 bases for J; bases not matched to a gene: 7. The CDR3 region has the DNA TGCAGTGCTGAACCGGGACAGGGTACCAAAAACATTCAGTACTTC. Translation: CSAEPGQGTKNIQYF.

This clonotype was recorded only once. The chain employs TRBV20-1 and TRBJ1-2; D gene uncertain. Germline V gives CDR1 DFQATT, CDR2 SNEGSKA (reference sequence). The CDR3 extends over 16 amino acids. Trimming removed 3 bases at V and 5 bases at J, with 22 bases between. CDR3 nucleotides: TGCAGTGCTAGCCCCCAAGCGGGTTCCCGAATTTATGGCTACACCTTC. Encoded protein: CSASPQAGSRIYGYTF.

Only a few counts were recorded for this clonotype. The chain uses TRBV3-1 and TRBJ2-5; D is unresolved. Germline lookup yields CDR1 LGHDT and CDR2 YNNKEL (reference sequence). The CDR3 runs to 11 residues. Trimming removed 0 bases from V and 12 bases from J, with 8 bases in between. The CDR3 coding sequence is TGTGCCAGCAGCCAAGAGGCACAGAAGTACTTC. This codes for CASSQEAQKYF.

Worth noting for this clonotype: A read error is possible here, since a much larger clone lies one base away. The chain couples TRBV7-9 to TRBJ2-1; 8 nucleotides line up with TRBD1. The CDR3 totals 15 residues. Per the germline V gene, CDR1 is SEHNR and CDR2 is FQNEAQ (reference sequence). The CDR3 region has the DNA TGTGCCAGCAGCTTAGACAGGGGGTCCTACAATGAGCGGTTCTTC. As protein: CASSLDRGSYNERFF.

Here the CDR3 DNA reads TGTGCCAGCTCAAACTCGGGACAGTCTAACTATGGCTACACCTTC. Its translation: CASSNSGQSNYGYTF. The chain is built from TRBV18 and TRBJ1-2; 7 bases fit TRBD1. The CDR3 totals 15 residues. V lost 5 bases and J lost 0; bases outside the gene matches: 6. Germline V lookup: CDR1 KGHSH, CDR2 LQKENI.

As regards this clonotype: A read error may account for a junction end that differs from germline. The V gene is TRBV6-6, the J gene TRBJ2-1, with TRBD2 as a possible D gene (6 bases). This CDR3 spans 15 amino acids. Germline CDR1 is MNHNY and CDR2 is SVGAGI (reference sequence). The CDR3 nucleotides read TGTGCCAGCAGTTACTCCACGGGAGAGTCCAATGGGCAGTTCTTC. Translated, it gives CASSYSTGESNGQFF.

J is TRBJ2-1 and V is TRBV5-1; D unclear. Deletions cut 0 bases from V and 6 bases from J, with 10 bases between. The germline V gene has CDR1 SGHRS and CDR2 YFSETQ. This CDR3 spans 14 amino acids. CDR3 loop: CASSLGISGNEQFF. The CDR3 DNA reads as TGCGCCAGCAGCTTGGGGATCAGTGGCAATGAGCAGTTCTTC.

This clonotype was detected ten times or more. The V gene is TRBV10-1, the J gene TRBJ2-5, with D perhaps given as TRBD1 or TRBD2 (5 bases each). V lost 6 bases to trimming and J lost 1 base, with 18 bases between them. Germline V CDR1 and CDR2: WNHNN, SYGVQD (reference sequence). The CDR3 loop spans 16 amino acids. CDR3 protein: CASSPRIGDPQETQYF. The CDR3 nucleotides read TGCGCCAGCAGCCCCCGTATCGGGGACCCCCAAGAGACCCAGTACTTC.

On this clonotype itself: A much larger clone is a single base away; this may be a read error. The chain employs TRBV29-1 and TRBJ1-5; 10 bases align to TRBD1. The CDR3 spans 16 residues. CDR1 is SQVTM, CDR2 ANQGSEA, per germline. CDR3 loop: CSAAPGQGMSNQPRHF. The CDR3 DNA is TGCAGCGCCGCCCCGGGACAGGGGATGAGCAATCAGCCCCGGCATTTT.

DNA of the CDR3: TGTGCCGTCTATCGGTCTGGCGTCTCCTACAATGAGCAGTTCTTC. Translated: CAVYRSGVSYNEQFF. This chain joins TRBV28 and TRBJ2-1; D unclear. Trimming removed 11 bases at V and 0 bases at J, with 17 bases between. The germline V gene encodes CDR1 MDHEN and CDR2 SYDVKM. The CDR3 sequence is 15 residues long.

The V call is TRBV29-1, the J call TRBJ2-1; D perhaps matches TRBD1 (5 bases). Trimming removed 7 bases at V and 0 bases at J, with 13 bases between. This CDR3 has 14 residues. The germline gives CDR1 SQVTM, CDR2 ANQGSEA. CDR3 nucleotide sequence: TGCAGCGGGCGGACACTCCTCTCCTACAATGAGCAGTTCTTC. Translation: CSGRTLLSYNEQFF.

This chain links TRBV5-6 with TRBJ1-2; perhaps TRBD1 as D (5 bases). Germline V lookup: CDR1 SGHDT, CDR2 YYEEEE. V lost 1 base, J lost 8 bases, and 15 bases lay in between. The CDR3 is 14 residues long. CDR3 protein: CASSLLGRREGYTF. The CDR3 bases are TGTGCCAGCAGCTTGCTGGGACGGCGGGAGGGCTACACCTTC.

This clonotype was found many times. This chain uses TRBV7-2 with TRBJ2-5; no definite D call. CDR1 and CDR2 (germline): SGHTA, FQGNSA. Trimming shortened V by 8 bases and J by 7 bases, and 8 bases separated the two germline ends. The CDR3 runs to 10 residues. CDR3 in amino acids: CASGPGTQYF. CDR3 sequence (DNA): TGTGCCAGCGGCCCGGGGACCCAGTACTTC.

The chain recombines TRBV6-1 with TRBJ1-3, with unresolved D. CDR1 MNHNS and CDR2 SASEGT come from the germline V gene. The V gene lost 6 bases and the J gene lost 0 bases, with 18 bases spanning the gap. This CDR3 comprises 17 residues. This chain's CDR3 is CASRRYLASRSGNTIYF. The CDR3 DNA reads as TGTGCCAGCAGACGCTACCTTGCATCTCGCTCTGGAAACACCATATATTTT.

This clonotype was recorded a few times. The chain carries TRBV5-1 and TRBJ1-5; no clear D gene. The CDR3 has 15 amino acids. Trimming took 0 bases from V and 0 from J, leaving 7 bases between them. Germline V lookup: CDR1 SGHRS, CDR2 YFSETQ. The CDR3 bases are TGCGCCAGCAGCTTGGAGGGATATAGCAATCAGCCCCAGCATTTT. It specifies CASSLEGYSNQPQHF.

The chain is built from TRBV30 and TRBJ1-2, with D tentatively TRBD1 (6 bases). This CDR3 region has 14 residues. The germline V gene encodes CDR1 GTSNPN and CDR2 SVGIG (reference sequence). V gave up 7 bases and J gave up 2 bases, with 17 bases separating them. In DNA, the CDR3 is TGTGCCTCCGAGTTTGCAGGGGTCAACTATGGCTACACCTTC. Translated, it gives CASEFAGVNYGYTF.

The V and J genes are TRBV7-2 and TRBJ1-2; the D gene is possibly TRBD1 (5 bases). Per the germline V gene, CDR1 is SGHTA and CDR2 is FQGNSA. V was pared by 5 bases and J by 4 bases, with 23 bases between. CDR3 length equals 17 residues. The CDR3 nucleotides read TGTGCCAGCAGCGCGCGAGATGGAGGGAGGGGCCCCTATGGCTACACCTTC. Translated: CASSARDGGRGPYGYTF.

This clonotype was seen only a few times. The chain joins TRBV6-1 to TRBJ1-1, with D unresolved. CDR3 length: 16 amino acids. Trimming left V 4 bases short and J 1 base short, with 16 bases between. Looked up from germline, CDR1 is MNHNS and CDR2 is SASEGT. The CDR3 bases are TGTGCCAGCAGTGTCATCGCCGGACGGAAGAACACTGAAGCTTTCTTT. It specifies CASSVIAGRKNTEAFF.

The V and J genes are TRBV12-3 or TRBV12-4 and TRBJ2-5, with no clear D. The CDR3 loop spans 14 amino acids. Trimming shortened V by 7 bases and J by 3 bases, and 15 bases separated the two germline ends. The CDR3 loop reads CASNPTWLEETQYF. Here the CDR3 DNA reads TGTGCCAGCAACCCCACGTGGTTAGAAGAGACCCAGTACTTC.

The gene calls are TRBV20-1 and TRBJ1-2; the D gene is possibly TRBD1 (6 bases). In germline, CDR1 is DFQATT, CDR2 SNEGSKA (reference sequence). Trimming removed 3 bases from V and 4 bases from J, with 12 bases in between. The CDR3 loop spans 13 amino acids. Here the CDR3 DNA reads TGCAGTGCTAGGAAAGCAGGGGCCTATGGCTACACCTTC. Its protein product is CSARKAGAYGYTF.

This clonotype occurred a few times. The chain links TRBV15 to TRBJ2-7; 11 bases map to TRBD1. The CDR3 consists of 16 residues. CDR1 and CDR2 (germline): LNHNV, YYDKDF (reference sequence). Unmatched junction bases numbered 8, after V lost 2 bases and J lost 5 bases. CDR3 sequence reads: CATSRLPGTGGNEQYF. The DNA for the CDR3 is TGTGCCACCAGCAGACTCCCGGGGACAGGGGGTAACGAGCAGTACTTC.